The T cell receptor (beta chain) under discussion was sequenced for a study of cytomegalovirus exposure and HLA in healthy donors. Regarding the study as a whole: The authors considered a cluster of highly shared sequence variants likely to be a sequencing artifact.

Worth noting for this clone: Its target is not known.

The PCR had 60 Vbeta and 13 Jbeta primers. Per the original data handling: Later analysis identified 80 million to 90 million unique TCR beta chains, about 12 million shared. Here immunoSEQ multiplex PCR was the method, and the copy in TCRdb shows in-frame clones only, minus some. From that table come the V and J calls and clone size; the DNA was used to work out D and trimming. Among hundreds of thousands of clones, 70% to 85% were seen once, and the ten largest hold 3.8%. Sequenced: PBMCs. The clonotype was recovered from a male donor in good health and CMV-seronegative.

CDR3 protein: CASSEIRGGRAFF. In nucleotides, the CDR3 is TGTGCCAGCAGTGAAATTCGGGGGGGACGGGCTTTCTTT. The V gene is TRBV25-1, the J gene TRBJ1-1; D possibly corresponds to TRBD1 (5 bases). The V gene's germline CDR1 is MGHDK and CDR2 SYGVNS. The CDR3 extends over 13 amino acids. Trimming stripped 2 bases from V and 11 bases from J, with 15 bases between.